This T cell receptor (beta chain) emerged from a study of blood T cell repertoires in COVID-19. Study details: Specimens from acute and convalescent COVID-19 originated in the United States, Italy and Spain. Sample material is recorded as cDNA or gDNA derived from T cells, B-cell-depleted T cells, or PBMCs.

Germline trimming cut 5 bases from V and 3 bases from J; bases unmatched to any gene: 5. This CDR3 spans 15 amino acids. Germline-derived CDR1 and CDR2 are MDHEN and SYDVKM. How the authors handled the data: Estimates of nucleated cell counts were drawn from the amplification of reference gene primers. Only in-frame clones appear in the TCRdb table, and some are missing; sequencing was by immunoSEQ multiplex PCR. V, J and clone size were drawn from that table, and D and trimming were deduced from the DNA. Among about 160,000 clones listed, more than 75% were seen once. Seattle's enrolled individuals joined amid active infection and were then monitored longitudinally.

The receptor comes from a woman between 65 and 79 years old with COVID-19, enrolled during active disease. This sequence joins TRBV28 and TRBJ1-4; 8 bases map to TRBD1. Specimen: peripheral blood. CDR3 sequence reads: CASSPTGVANEKLFF. In nucleotides, the CDR3 is TGTGCCAGCAGTCCGACAGGGGTCGCTAATGAAAAACTGTTTTTT.